What follows are 32 T cell receptor beta chains derived from one specimen sequenced in a study of beta chain features in type 1 diabetes. Findings of the study overall: TCRB CDR3s from Type 1 diabetes patients were moderately but significantly shorter in all four CD4+ subsets.

TCRB transcripts that were expressed got sequenced, as all of the isolated RNA had been reverse transcribed. The table came from immunoSEQ multiplex PCR; TCRdb's copy has only in-frame clones and leaves some out. This sample has approximately 360,000 clones, with over 9.5% found just once. These receptors' antigens are unknown. The sequencing sample was made of naive CD4+ T cells from blood. Every receptor here comes from a woman aged 18-35 years with type 1 diabetes.

The gene calls are TRBV6-5 and TRBJ1-2; D might be TRBD1 (6 bases). The germline CDR1 and CDR2 sequences are MNHEY and SVGAGI. The V gene lost 5 bases and the J gene lost 8 bases, with 12 bases spanning the gap. The length of the CDR3 is 12 residues. In DNA, the CDR3 is TGTGCCAGCAGTAACCGGGACAACGGCTACACCTTC. Translation gives CASSNRDNGYTF.

J is TRBJ2-5 and V is TRBV6-6, with 7 bases identical to TRBD2. Trimming removed 6 bases from V and 3 bases from J; junction bases left unmatched: 4. The CDR3 loop spans 13 amino acids. The germline V gene has CDR1 MNHNY and CDR2 SVGAGI (reference sequence). CDR3 loop: CASRYLAEETQYF. The CDR3 DNA sequence: TGTGCCAGCAGGTACCTAGCGGAAGAGACCCAGTACTTC.

V gene TRBV5-1 combines with J gene TRBJ2-1; D is unclear. This CDR3 has 13 amino acids. The V end lost 3 bases, the J end lost 9 bases, and 13 bases lay between the germline ends. The germline CDR1 and CDR2 sequences are SGHRS and YFSETQ. CDR3 in DNA: TGCGCCAGCAGCTCCCGTCCCGCCGGTGAGCAGTTCTTC. Residues: CASSSRPAGEQFF.

The rearrangement joins TRBV29-1 to TRBJ2-3; 7 nucleotides align to TRBD2. The germline V gene encodes CDR1 SQVTM and CDR2 ANQGSEA. V shed 4 bases, J shed 2 bases, and the junction held 9 bases outside the gene matches. The length of the CDR3 is 15 residues. Here the CDR3 DNA reads TGCAGCGTTGTTCGTCCCGGGGGGATCACAGATACGCAGTATTTT. This gives the protein CSVVRPGGITDTQYF.

This rearrangement joins TRBV7-8 to TRBJ2-3, with a possible D match to TRBD2 (6 bases). The germline V gene encodes CDR1 SGHVS and CDR2 FQNEAQ. The CDR3 has 15 residues. V was trimmed by 7 bases and J by 6 bases, leaving 20 bases between them. The CDR3 loop is CASNPPAGIGDTQYF. DNA of the CDR3: TGTGCCAGCAACCCCCCGGCGGGGATAGGGGATACGCAGTATTTT. The full variable domain, its missing parts supplied by reference TRBV7-8 and TRBJ2-3, is GAGVSQSPRYKVAKRGQDVALRCDPISGHVSLFWYQQALGQGPEFLTYFQNEAQLDKSGLPSDRFFAERPEGSVSTLKIQRTQQEDSAVYLCASNPPAGIGDTQYFGPGTRLTVL.

This clone appeared a few times. The chain recombines TRBV13 with TRBJ2-5; the D is unclear. The CDR3 is 12 amino acids. Germline loops: CDR1 PRHDT, CDR2 FYEKMQ (reference sequence). Trimming removed 5 bases from V and 0 bases from J, with 4 bases in between. CDR3 bases: TGTGCCAGCAGCCTAAACCAAGAGACCCAGTACTTC. It translates to CASSLNQETQYF.

This chain uses TRBV7-2 with TRBJ1-5; TRBD1 aligns across 8 bases. The CDR3 length is 15 residues. The germline V gene encodes CDR1 SGHTA and CDR2 FQGNSA. V lost 5 bases and J lost 6; bases outside the gene matches: 9. The CDR3 nucleotides are TGTGCCAGCAGCATGACAGGGGTTGGTAGTCAGCCCCAGCATTTT. It yields the protein CASSMTGVGSQPQHF.

This clone has only a few counts. V and J are TRBV7-9 and TRBJ2-7; D possibly corresponds to TRBD2 (6 bases). V was clipped by 2 bases and J by 5 bases, with 13 bases between them. The germline gives CDR1 SEHNR, CDR2 FQNEAQ (reference sequence). This CDR3 contains 14 residues. In DNA form, the CDR3 reads TGTGCCAGCAGCTTAAGTGGAGGGACCCACGAGCAGTACTTC. Its protein is CASSLSGGTHEQYF.

This clone was detected only a few times. The rearrangement joins TRBV30 to TRBJ2-5; D is unresolved. The germline V and J ends were trimmed by 4 bases and 4 bases, with 10 bases remaining between them. This CDR3 has 12 amino acids. Germline values: CDR1 GTSNPN, CDR2 SVGIG (reference sequence). CDR3 amino acids: CAWNGGPETQYF. The CDR3 DNA reads TGTGCCTGGAACGGCGGCCCAGAGACCCAGTACTTC. The whole variable domain, remainder taken from reference TRBV30 and TRBJ2-5, is SQTIHQWPATLVQPVGSPLSLECTVEGTSNPNLYWYRQAAGRGLQLLFYSVGIGQISSEVPQNLSASRPQDRQFILSSKKLLLSDSGFYLCAWNGGPETQYFGPGTRLLVL.

This chain connects TRBV29-1 to TRBJ2-3, with 9 positions matching TRBD1. This CDR3 is 13 amino acids long. Losses at the gene ends were 5 bases for V and 3 bases for J; bases not matched to a gene: 3. Germline V gives CDR1 SQVTM, CDR2 ANQGSEA. The CDR3 nucleotides read TGCAGCGTTAACAGGGGGCGAACAGATACGCAGTATTTT. Encoded protein: CSVNRGRTDTQYF.

This clone was observed a handful of times. This chain joins TRBV4-3 and TRBJ2-5, with 7 bases identical to TRBD1. The CDR3 is 16 amino acids. Germline CDR1 and CDR2: LGHNA and YSLEER. V shed 3 bases and J 4 bases; nucleotides not matched to a gene: 11. The CDR3 DNA follows: TGCGCCAGCAGCCAGAATTCTCCGACAGGGCGAGAGACCCAGTACTTC. Amino acid sequence: CASSQNSPTGRETQYF.

This clone has a handful of counts. CDR3 protein: CASSSWTSGRGTDTQYF. The CDR3 nucleotides are TGTGCCAGCAGCTCTTGGACTAGCGGGAGGGGTACAGATACGCAGTATTTT. This rearrangement joins TRBV9 to TRBJ2-3; 15 bases map to TRBD2. The germline gives CDR1 SGDLS, CDR2 YYNGEE. The CDR3 sequence is 17 residues long. The V segment lost 4 bases and the J segment 3 bases; nucleotides outside the gene matches: 6.

The chain joins TRBV7-2 to TRBJ2-6; 7 positions match TRBD1. Germline values: CDR1 SGHTA, CDR2 FQGNSA. After removal of 5 bases from V and 1 base from J, the junction contained 14 bases not matched to a gene. The CDR3 has 19 residues. CDR3 bases: TGTGCCAGCAGCGGGGGAACCGGGACAGCATCTTCTGGGGCCAACGTCCTGACTTTC. Its protein is CASSGGTGTASSGANVLTF.

This clone was detected only a few times. V is TRBV29-1 and J is TRBJ2-7, with D possibly being TRBD2 (5 bases). Looked up from germline, CDR1 is SQVTM and CDR2 is ANQGSEA. The CDR3 runs to 14 residues. CDR3 nucleotide sequence: TGCAGTGCCACCCGGGGAACTACCTCCTACGAGCAGTACTTC. It encodes CSATRGTTSYEQYF.

The chain carries TRBV27 and TRBJ2-1; D is perhaps TRBD1 (6 bases). The CDR3 extends over 15 amino acids. V was trimmed by 3 bases and J by 4 bases, leaving 13 bases between them. The germline CDR1 and CDR2 sequences are MNHEY and SMNVEV (reference sequence). Written as DNA, the CDR3 is TGTGCCAGCAGTTTCAGGGACATGCATTACAATGAGCAGTTCTTC. Protein product: CASSFRDMHYNEQFF.

The sample holds a few counts of this clone. The chain has TRBV4-3 and TRBJ1-2; D unclear. The CDR3 covers 17 residues. V was clipped by 0 bases and J by 4 bases, with 18 bases between them. Germline V lookup: CDR1 LGHNA, CDR2 YSLEER. CDR3 DNA sequence: TGCGCCAGCAGCCAAGATAGTAAGGCAGGCCCCATCTATGGCTACACCTTC. This codes for CASSQDSKAGPIYGYTF.

V usage is TRBV7-2 and J usage is TRBJ2-7; weak D call: TRBD2 (6 bases). Germline lookup yields CDR1 SGHTA and CDR2 FQGNSA. The CDR3 covers 14 residues. V dropped 6 bases and J dropped 3 bases, with 15 bases sitting between them. CDR3 sequence reads: CASSDGGLRYEQYF. The CDR3 coding sequence is TGTGCCAGCAGTGATGGCGGACTACGCTACGAGCAGTACTTC.

This sequence joins TRBV5-6 and TRBJ1-1; weak D call: TRBD1 (6 bases). The germline CDR1 and CDR2 sequences are SGHDT and YYEEEE. This CDR3 region has 14 residues. The V gene lost 4 bases and the J gene lost 0 bases, with 10 bases spanning the gap. As DNA, the CDR3 is TGTGCCAGCAGCGGGGGGGCCTTGAACACTGAAGCTTTCTTT. Its translation: CASSGGALNTEAFF.

The chain combines TRBV19 with TRBJ2-1; D might be TRBD2 (6 bases). The V end was cut by 5 bases, the J end by 10 bases, with 15 bases between. Germline-derived CDR1 and CDR2 are LNHDA and SQIVND (reference sequence). This CDR3 contains 13 residues. The CDR3: CASSDGTRVEQFF. For the CDR3, the DNA is TGTGCCAGTAGTGACGGGACTCGCGTAGAGCAGTTCTTC.

The chain employs TRBV4-3 and TRBJ1-1, with D hard to call. The V gene's germline CDR1 is LGHNA and CDR2 YSLEER. The CDR3 spans 13 residues. Deletions cut 0 bases from V and 3 bases from J, with 5 bases between. The CDR3 DNA is TGCGCCAGCAGCCAAGAGTCCTACACTGAAGCTTTCTTT. Translated: CASSQESYTEAFF.

This chain connects TRBV10-3 to TRBJ1-2, with D maybe TRBD1 (5 bases). Germline values: CDR1 ENHRY, CDR2 SYGVKD. This CDR3 comprises 16 residues. V lost 0 bases, J lost 6 bases, and 17 bases lay in between. The CDR3 loop is CAISESRGIVGDGYTF. The CDR3 DNA sequence: TGTGCCATCAGTGAGTCGCGGGGCATCGTTGGGGATGGCTACACCTTC.

This clone was recorded only once. The chain is built from TRBV18 and TRBJ1-2; D ambiguous. The CDR3 is made up of 15 amino acids. V was clipped by 3 bases and J by 3 bases, with 14 bases between them. Germline lookup yields CDR1 KGHSH and CDR2 LQKENI. Here the CDR3 DNA reads TGTGCCAGCTCACCCAGGATCCCCCTCGACTATGGCTACACCTTC. Protein product: CASSPRIPLDYGYTF.

V gene TRBV28 combines with J gene TRBJ1-2; D is perhaps TRBD1 (6 bases). This CDR3 is 11 amino acids long. The V gene lost 5 bases and the J gene lost 6 bases, with 7 bases spanning the gap. Germline V CDR1 and CDR2: MDHEN, SYDVKM. For the CDR3, the DNA is TGTGCCAGCAGTAGGACAGATGGCTACACCTTC. Translated: CASSRTDGYTF.

This clone was recorded a few times. The chain uses TRBV9 and TRBJ2-3; 8 bases align to TRBD1. The CDR3 is 14 amino acids. Germline lookup yields CDR1 SGDLS and CDR2 YYNGEE. V lost 3 bases, J lost 4 bases, and 4 bases stayed unmatched. CDR3 DNA: TGTGCCAGCAGCGCGGACAGGGTCCCAGATACGCAGTATTTT. Translating gives CASSADRVPDTQYF.

This clone was observed a handful of times. The chain joins TRBV5-4 to TRBJ1-1, with TRBD1 as a possible D gene (5 bases). The germline V gene has CDR1 SGHNT and CDR2 YYREEE (reference sequence). This CDR3 region has 15 residues. With 0 bases removed from V and 1 base from J, the gap between germline ends came to 10 bases. CDR3 loop: CASSLDGTPNTEAFF. CDR3 in DNA: TGTGCCAGCAGCTTGGATGGGACTCCGAACACTGAAGCTTTCTTT.

The chain joins TRBV25-1 to TRBJ2-1, with D possibly matching TRBD2 (5 bases). This CDR3 has 13 residues. Trimming stripped 8 bases from V and 5 bases from J, with 13 bases between. The germline V gene has CDR1 MGHDK and CDR2 SYGVNS. The CDR3 DNA follows: TGTGCCAGCCACCCGACGGGAAACAATGAGCAGTTCTTC. It encodes CASHPTGNNEQFF. Full variable domain (rest looked up from reference TRBV25-1 and TRBJ2-1): EADIYQTPRYLVIGTGKKITLECSQTMGHDKMYWYQQDPGMELHLIHYSYGVNSTEKGDLSSESTVSRIRTEHFPLTLESARPSHTSQYLCASHPTGNNEQFFGPGTRLTVL.

The CDR3 bases are TGCGCCAGCAGCCAAGATCTTTTCAGCGGAGTTAACACCGGGGAGCTGTTTTTT. It yields the protein CASSQDLFSGVNTGELFF. The V gene is TRBV4-3, the J gene TRBJ2-2; possible D gene TRBD2, 5 bases. This CDR3 region has 18 residues. The germline V gene has CDR1 LGHNA and CDR2 YSLEER. Trimming cost V 0 bases and J 2 bases, with 16 bases left between them.

This chain links TRBV28 with TRBJ2-1, with D maybe TRBD2 (5 bases). This CDR3 has 12 amino acids. Germline V lookup: CDR1 MDHEN, CDR2 SYDVKM. With 4 bases removed from V and 9 bases from J, the gap between germline ends came to 10 bases. As DNA, the CDR3 is TGTGCCAGCAGTTCCGACTATGTTGAGCAGTTCTTC. This gives the protein CASSSDYVEQFF.

Of note for this clone: The junction departs from germline at one end; a sequencing error may be responsible. The J gene is TRBJ2-7, the V gene TRBV2, with TRBD2 matching 7 bases. Germline-derived CDR1 and CDR2 are SNHLY and FYNNEI. This CDR3 comprises 11 residues. CDR3 sequence: CASLSGPSMHF. DNA for the CDR3: TGTGCCAGCCTTAGCGGGCCCTCTATGCACTTC.

J is TRBJ2-7 and V is TRBV7-9, with D maybe TRBD2 (5 bases). The CDR3 spans 12 residues. V lost 5 bases and J 6 bases, leaving 11 bases between the germline ends. Germline CDR1 is SEHNR and CDR2 is FQNEAQ (reference sequence). DNA of the CDR3: TGTGCCAGCAGCCCCTTCGGAGGCGAGCAGTACTTC. Encoded protein: CASSPFGGEQYF.

The V gene is TRBV6-6, the J gene TRBJ1-1, with a tentative D call TRBD1 (6 bases). Trimming took 6 bases from V and 6 from J, leaving 8 bases between them. CDR3 length: 11 residues. Germline V CDR1 and CDR2: MNHNY, SVGAGI (reference sequence). The CDR3 spells CASRQGPEAFF. The CDR3 DNA reads TGTGCCAGCAGACAGGGACCTGAAGCTTTCTTT.

This clone was observed a few times. The V call is TRBV4-3, the J call TRBJ2-7, with D perhaps matching TRBD2 (5 bases). The CDR3 length is 15 residues. The germline gives CDR1 LGHNA, CDR2 YSLEER. The V end was cut by 6 bases, the J end by 0 bases, with 15 bases between. The CDR3: CASRRVLADSYEQYF. The CDR3, as DNA: TGCGCCAGCAGGCGGGTGCTCGCCGACTCCTACGAGCAGTACTTC.